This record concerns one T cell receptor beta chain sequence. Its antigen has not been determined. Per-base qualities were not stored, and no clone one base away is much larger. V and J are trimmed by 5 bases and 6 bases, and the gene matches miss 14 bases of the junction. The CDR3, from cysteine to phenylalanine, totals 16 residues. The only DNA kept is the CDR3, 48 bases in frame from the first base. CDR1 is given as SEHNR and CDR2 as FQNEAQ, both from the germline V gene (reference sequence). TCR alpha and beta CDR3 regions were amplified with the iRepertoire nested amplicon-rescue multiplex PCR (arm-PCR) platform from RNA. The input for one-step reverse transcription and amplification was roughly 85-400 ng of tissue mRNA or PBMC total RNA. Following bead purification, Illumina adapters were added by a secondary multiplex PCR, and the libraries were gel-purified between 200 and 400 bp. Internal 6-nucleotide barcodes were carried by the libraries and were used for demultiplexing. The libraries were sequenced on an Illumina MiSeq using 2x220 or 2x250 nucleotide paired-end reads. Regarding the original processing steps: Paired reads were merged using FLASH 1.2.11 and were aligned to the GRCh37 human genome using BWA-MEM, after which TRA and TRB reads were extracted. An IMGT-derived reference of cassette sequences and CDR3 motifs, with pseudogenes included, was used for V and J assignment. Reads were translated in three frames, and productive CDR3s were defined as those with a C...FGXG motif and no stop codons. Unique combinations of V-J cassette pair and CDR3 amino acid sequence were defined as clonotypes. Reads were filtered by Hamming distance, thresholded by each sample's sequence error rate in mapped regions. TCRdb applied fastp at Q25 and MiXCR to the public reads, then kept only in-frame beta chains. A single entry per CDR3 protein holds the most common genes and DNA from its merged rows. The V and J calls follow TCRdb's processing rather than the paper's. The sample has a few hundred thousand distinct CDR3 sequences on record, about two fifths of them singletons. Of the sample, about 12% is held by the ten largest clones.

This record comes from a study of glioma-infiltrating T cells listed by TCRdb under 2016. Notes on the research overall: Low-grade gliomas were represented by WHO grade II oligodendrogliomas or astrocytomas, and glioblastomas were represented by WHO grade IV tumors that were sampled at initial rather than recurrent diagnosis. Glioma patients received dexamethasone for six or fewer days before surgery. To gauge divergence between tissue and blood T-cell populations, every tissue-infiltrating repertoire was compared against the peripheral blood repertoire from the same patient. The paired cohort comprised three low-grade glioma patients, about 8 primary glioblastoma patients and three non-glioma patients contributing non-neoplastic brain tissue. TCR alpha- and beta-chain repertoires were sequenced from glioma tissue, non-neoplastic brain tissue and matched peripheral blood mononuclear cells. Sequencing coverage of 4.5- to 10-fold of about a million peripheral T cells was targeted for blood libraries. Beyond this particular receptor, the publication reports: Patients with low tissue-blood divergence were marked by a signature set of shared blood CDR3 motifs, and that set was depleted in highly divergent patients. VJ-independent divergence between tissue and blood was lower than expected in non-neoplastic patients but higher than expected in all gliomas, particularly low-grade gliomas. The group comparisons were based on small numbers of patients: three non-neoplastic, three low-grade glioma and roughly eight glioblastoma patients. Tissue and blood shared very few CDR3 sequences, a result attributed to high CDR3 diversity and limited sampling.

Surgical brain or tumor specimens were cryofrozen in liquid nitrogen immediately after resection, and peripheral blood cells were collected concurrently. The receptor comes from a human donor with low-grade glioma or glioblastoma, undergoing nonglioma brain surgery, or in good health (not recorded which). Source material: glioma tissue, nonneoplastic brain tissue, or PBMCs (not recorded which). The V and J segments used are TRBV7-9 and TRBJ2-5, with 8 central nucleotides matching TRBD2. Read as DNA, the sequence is TGTGCCAGCAGCCCAAGTGGAGCGGGGGCCCCCCAGACCCAGTACTTC. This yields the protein CASSPSGAGAPQTQYF.